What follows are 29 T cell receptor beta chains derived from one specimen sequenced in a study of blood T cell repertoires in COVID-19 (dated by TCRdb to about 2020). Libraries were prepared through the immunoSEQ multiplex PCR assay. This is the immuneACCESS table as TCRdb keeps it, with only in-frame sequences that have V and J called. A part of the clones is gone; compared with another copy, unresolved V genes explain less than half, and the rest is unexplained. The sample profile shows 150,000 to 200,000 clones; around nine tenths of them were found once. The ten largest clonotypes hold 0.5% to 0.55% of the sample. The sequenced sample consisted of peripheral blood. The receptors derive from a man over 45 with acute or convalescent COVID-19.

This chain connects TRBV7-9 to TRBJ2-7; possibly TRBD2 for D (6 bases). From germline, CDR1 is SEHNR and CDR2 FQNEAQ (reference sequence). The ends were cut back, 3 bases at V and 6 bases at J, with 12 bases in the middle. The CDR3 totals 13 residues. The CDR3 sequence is CASSLFGGSEQYV. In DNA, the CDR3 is TGTGCCAGCAGCTTGTTCGGGGGAAGCGAGCAGTACGTC.

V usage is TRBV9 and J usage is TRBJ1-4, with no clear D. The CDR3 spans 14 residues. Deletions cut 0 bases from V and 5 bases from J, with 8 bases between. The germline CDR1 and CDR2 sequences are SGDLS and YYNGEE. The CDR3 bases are TGTGCCAGCAGCGTAGGAACATCGAATGAAAAACTGTTTTTT. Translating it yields CASSVGTSNEKLFF.

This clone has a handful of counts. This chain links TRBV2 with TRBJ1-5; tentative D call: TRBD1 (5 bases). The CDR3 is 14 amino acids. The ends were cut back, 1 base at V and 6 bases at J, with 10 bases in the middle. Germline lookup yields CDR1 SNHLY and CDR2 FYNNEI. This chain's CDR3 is CASSEGRVAQPQHF. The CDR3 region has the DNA TGTGCCAGCAGTGAAGGCAGGGTAGCTCAGCCCCAGCATTTT. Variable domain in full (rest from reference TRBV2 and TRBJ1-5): EPEVTQTPSHQVTQMGQEVILRCVPISNHLYFYWYRQILGQKVEFLVSFYNNEISEKSEIFDDQFSVERPDGSNFTLKIRSTKLEDSAMYFCASSEGRVAQPQHFGDGTRLSIL.

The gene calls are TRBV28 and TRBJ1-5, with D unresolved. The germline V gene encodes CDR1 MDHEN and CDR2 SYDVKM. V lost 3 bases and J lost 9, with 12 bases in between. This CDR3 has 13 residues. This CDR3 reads CASSLQTAGPQHF. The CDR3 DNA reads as TGTGCCAGCAGTTTGCAGACGGCGGGGCCCCAGCATTTT. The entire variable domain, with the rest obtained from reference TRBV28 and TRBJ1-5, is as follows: DVKVTQSSRYLVKRTGEKVFLECVQDMDHENMFWYRQDPGLGLRLIYFSYDVKMKEKGDIPEGYSVSREKKERFSLILESASTNQTSMYLCASSLQTAGPQHFGDGTRLSIL.

The CDR3 DNA follows: TGTGCCAGCAGCTTAGCCCAGGATGAAAAACTGTTTTTT. As protein: CASSLAQDEKLFF. The J gene is TRBJ1-4, the V gene TRBV7-2; D not certain. The CDR3 runs to 13 residues. Trimming shortened V by 0 bases and J by 6 bases, and 5 bases separated the two germline ends. Germline CDR1 reads SGHTA; CDR2 reads FQGNSA.

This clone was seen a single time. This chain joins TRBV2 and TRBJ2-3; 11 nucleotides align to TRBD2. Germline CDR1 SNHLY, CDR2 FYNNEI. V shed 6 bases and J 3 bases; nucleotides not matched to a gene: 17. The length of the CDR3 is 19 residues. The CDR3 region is CASRRGGLSGGVRTDTQYF. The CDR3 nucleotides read TGTGCCAGCAGGAGGGGCGGCCTTAGCGGGGGGGTACGAACAGATACGCAGTATTTT.

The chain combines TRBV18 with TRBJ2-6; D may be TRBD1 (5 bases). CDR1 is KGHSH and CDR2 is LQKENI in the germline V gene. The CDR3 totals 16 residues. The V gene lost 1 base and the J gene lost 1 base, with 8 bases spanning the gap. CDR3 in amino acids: CASSPQGSSGANVLTF. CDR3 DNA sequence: TGTGCCAGCTCACCACAGGGGTCTTCTGGGGCCAACGTCCTGACTTTC.

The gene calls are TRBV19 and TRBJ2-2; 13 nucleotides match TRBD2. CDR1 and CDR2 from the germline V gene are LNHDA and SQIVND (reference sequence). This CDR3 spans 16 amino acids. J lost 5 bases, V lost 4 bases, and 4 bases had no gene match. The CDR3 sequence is CASSTGTSGKTGELFF. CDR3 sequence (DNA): TGTGCCAGTAGTACTGGGACTAGCGGGAAGACCGGGGAGCTGTTTTTT.

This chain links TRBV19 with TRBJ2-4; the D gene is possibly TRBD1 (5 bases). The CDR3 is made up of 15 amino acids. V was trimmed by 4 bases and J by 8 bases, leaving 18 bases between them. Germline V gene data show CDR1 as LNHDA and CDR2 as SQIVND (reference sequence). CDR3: CASSTGYIRGDIQYF. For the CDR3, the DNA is TGTGCCAGTAGTACCGGGTACATAAGGGGTGACATTCAGTACTTC.

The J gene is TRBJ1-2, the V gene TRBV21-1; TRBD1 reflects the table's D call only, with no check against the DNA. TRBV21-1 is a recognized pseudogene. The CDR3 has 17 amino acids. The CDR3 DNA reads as TGTGCCAGCAGCAAAGGCCATAGGGGGACGCCGATGCGGGGCTACACCTTC. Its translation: CASSKGHRGTPMRGYTF.

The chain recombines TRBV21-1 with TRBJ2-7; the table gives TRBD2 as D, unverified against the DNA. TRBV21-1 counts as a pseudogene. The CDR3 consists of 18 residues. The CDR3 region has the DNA TGTGCCAGCACCCAAAGCCCCTCTAGCGGGGAGAGCTCCTACGAGCAGTACTTC. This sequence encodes CASTQSPSSGESSYEQYF.

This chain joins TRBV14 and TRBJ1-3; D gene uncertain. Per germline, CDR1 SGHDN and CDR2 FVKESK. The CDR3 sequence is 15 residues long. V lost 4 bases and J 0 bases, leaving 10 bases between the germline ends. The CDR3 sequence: CASSPLSSSGNTIYF. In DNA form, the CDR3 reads TGTGCCAGCAGCCCTCTTTCGAGCTCTGGAAACACCATATATTTT.

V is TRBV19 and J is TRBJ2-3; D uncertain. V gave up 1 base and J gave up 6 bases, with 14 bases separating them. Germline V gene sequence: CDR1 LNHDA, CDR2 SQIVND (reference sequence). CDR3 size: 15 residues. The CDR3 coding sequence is TGTGCCAGTAGTATAGTTCAATCGGGTGACGATACGCAGTATTTT. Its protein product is CASSIVQSGDDTQYF. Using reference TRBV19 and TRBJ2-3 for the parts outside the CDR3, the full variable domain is DGGITQSPKYLFRKEGQNVTLSCEQNLNHDAMYWYRQDPGQGLRLIYYSQIVNDFQKGDIAEGYSVSREKKESFPLTVTSAQKNPTAFYLCASSIVQSGDDTQYFGPGTRLTVL.

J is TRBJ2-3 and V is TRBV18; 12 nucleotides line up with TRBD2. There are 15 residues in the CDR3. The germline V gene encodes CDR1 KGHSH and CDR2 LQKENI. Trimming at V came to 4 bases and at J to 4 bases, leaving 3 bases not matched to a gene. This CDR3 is CASSLTSGRPDTQYF. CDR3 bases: TGTGCCAGCTCACTGACTAGCGGGAGACCAGATACGCAGTATTTT.

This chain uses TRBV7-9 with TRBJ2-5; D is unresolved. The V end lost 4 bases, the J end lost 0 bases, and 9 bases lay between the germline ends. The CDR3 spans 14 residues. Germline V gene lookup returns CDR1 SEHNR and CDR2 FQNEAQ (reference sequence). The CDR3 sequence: CASSSLGNQETQYF. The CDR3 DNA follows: TGTGCCAGCAGCTCCCTAGGTAACCAAGAGACCCAGTACTTC.

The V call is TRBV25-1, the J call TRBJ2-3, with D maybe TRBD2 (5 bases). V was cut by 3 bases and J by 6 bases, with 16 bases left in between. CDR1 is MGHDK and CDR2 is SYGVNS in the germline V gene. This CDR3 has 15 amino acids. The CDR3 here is CASSDGRTRWDTQYF. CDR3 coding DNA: TGTGCCAGCAGTGATGGACGGACTCGATGGGATACGCAGTATTTT.

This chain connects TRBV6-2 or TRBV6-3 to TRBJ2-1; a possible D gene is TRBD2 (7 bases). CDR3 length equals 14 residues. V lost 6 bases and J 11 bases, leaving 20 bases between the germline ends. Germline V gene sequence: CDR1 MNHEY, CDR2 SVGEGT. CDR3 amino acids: CASSHAGAGGQQFF. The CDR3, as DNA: TGTGCCAGCAGCCACGCGGGGGCCGGGGGACAGCAGTTCTTC.

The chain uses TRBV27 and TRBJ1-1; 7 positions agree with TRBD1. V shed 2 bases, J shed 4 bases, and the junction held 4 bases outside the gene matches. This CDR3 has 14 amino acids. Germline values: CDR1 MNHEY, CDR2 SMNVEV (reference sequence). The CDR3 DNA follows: TGTGCCAGCAGTTTAGCCCACAGGGGCACTGAAGCTTTCTTT. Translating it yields CASSLAHRGTEAFF.

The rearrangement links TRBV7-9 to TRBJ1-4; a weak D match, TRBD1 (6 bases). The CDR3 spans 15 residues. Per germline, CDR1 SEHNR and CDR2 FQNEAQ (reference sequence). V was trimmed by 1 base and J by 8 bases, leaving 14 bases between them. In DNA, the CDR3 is TGTGCCAGCAGCTTAGGGGTGGCAGGGGCAGAAAAACTGTTTTTT. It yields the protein CASSLGVAGAEKLFF.

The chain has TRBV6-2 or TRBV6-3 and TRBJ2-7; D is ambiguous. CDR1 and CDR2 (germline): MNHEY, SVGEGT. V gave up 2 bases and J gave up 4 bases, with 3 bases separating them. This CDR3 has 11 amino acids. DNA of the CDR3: TGTGCCAGCAGTTACCGGTACGAGCAGTACTTC. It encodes CASSYRYEQYF.

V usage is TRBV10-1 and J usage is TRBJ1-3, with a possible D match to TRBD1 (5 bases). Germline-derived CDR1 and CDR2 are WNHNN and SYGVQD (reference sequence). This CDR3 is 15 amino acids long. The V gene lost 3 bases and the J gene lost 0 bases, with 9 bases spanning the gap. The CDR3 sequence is CASSDRAVSGNTIYF. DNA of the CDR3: TGCGCCAGCAGTGACAGGGCGGTCTCTGGAAACACCATATATTTT.

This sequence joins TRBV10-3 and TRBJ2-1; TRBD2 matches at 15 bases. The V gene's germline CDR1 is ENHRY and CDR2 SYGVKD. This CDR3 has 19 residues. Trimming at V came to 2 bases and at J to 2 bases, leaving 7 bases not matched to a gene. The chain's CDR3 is CAISETGLAGGKTYNEQFF. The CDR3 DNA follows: TGTGCCATCAGTGAGACGGGACTAGCGGGAGGAAAAACCTACAATGAGCAGTTCTTC.

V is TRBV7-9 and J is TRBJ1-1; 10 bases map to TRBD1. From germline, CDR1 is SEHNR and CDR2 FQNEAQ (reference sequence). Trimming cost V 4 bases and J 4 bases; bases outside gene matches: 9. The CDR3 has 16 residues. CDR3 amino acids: CASSSSRDRGSTEAFF. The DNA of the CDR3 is TGTGCCAGCAGCTCGAGCCGGGACAGGGGAAGCACTGAAGCTTTCTTT.

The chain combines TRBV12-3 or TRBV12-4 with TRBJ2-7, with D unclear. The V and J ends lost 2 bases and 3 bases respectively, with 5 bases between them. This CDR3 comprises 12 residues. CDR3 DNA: TGTGCCAGCAGTTTAAATCTCTACGAGCAGTACTTC. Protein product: CASSLNLYEQYF.

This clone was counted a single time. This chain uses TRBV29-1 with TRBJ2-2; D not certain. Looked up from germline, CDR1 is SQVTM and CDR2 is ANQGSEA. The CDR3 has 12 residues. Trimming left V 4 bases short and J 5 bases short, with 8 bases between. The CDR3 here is CSVVRQTGELFF. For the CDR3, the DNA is TGCAGCGTTGTGAGGCAGACCGGGGAGCTGTTTTTT.

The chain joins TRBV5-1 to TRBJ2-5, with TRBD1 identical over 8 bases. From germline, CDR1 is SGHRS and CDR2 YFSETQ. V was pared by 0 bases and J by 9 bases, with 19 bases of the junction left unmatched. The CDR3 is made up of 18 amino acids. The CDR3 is CASSLAEGWDRRTLSQYF. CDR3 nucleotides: TGCGCCAGCAGCTTGGCCGAGGGTTGGGACAGGCGCACGTTGTCCCAGTACTTC.

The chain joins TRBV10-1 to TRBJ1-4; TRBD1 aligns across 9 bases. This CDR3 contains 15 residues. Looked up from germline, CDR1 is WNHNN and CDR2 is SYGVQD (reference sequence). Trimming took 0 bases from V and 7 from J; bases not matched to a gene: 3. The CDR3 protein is CASSESGTGIEKLFF. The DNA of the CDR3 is TGCGCCAGCAGTGAGTCCGGGACAGGGATTGAAAAACTGTTTTTT.

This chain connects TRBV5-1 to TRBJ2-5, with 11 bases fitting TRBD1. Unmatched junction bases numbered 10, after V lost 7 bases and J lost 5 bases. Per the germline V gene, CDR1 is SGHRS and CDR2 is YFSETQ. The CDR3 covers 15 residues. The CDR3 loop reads CASRMDRGQYETQYF. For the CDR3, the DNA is TGCGCCAGCCGAATGGACAGGGGGCAATATGAGACCCAGTACTTC.

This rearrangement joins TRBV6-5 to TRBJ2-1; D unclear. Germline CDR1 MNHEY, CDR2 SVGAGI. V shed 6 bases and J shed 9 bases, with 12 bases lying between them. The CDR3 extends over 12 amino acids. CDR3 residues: CASSFVSGEQFF. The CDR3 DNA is TGTGCCAGCAGCTTCGTCTCGGGTGAGCAGTTCTTC.